Sequencing of this T cell receptor beta chain was carried out in a study of cytomegalovirus exposure and HLA in healthy donors. Findings and limits, study-wide: Several V segments, TRBV6-2 and TRBV6-3 among them, could not be told apart and were dropped. Most observed TCR sequences were rare, whereas some public TCRs were detected in many donors. According to the study, around 160 TCR beta chains were cytomegalovirus-associated.

The PCR was carried out with 60 Vbeta primers and 13 Jbeta primers. The data were produced by immunoSEQ multiplex PCR, yet TCRdb's version contains in-frame clones alone and is incomplete. The sample lists under 250,000 clones, more than 75% seen once, with roughly 1.3% in the top ten. Germline trimming cut 7 bases from V and 4 bases from J; bases unmatched to any gene: 8. The CDR3 extends over 14 amino acids. Germline-derived CDR1 and CDR2 are SEHNR and FQNEAQ (reference sequence). Nominally healthy donors provided the samples, though records likely missed some immune exposures. In regard to this clone: Its specificity is unknown.

This TCR came from a human donor in good health. Material for sequencing was PBMCs. This rearrangement joins TRBV7-9 to TRBJ1-2; 8 bases map to TRBD1. DNA of the CDR3: TGTGCCAGCACCCCGACAGGGGTAGGCTATGGCTACACCTTC. This gives the protein CASTPTGVGYGYTF.